Presented here are 22 T cell receptor beta chains from one specimen sequenced in a study of T cells in Graves' hyperthyroidism and ophthalmopathy. Amplification of TCR beta CDR3 regions used RNA as the template. TCR CDR3 regions were first amplified by RT-PCR with HTBI primers. TCRdb called the multiplex PCR reads again in MiXCR, with one record for every CDR3 protein. The sample shows 500,000 to 750,000 distinct CDR3 sequences, about a sixth of them seen only once. Sequences were obtained from blood. The origin of the receptors is a woman in her 30s with Graves' hyperthyroidism.

This clonotype has just a few counts. The chain couples TRBV25-1 to TRBJ2-2; D remains unclear. This CDR3 region has 16 residues. Germline-derived CDR1 and CDR2 are MGHDK and SYGVNS. Trimming pared 1 base from V and 1 base from J, leaving 10 bases between. In DNA, the CDR3 is TGTGCCAGCAGTGAATCGGGCTACAAGAACACCGGGGAGCTGTTTTTT. This gives the protein CASSESGYKNTGELFF. Full variable domain (missing parts from reference TRBV25-1 and TRBJ2-2): EADIYQTPRYLVIGTGKKITLECSQTMGHDKMYWYQQDPGMELHLIHYSYGVNSTEKGDLSSESTVSRIRTEHFPLTLESARPSHTSQYLCASSESGYKNTGELFFGEGSRLTVL.

The sample holds many counts of this clonotype. The chain couples TRBV6-5 to TRBJ1-4; D is ambiguous. V was cut by 0 bases and J by 7 bases, with 18 bases left in between. This CDR3 contains 17 residues. The germline CDR1 and CDR2 sequences are MNHEY and SVGAGI. The CDR3 spells CASSYSGSEGRAEKLFF. The CDR3 bases are TGTGCCAGCAGTTACTCGGGCTCGGAGGGAAGGGCTGAAAAACTGTTTTTT.

This clonotype showed up many times. The V call is TRBV7-3, the J call TRBJ1-1; no clear D gene. This CDR3 spans 13 amino acids. The V end lost 4 bases, the J end lost 3 bases, and 9 bases lay between the germline ends. Germline V gene data show CDR1 as SGHTA and CDR2 as FQGTGA. CDR3 loop: CASSSTLYTEAFF. CDR3 bases: TGTGCCAGCAGCTCCACCCTGTACACTGAAGCTTTCTTT.

This clonotype was seen more than once but under ten times. The rearrangement links TRBV10-3 to TRBJ2-1; no clear D. CDR1 ENHRY and CDR2 SYGVKD come from the germline V gene. The CDR3 covers 11 residues. V was trimmed by 4 bases and J by 5 bases, leaving 3 bases between them. CDR3 DNA: TGTGCCATCAGTGGTCACAATGAGCAGTTCTTC. Translation gives CAISGHNEQFF.

This clonotype has only a few counts. V and J are TRBV20-1 and TRBJ1-5, with D hard to call. V lost 3 bases and J 0 bases, leaving 9 bases between the germline ends. This CDR3 has 14 residues. Per the germline V gene, CDR1 is DFQATT and CDR2 is SNEGSKA (reference sequence). CDR3 nucleotide sequence: TGCAGTGCTAGCGCAGACTATAGCAATCAGCCCCAGCATTTT. Translation gives CSASADYSNQPQHF.

This clonotype was seen repeatedly, ten times or more. V usage is TRBV30 and J usage is TRBJ1-2; 10 bases fit TRBD1. The length of the CDR3 is 15 residues. The junction had 10 bases not matched to a gene; V was cut back by 5 bases and J by 4 bases. The germline V gene encodes CDR1 GTSNPN and CDR2 SVGIG (reference sequence). The chain's CDR3 is CAWGTGTGVGYGYTF. The CDR3 DNA reads TGTGCCTGGGGCACCGGGACAGGGGTGGGCTATGGCTACACCTTC.

This clonotype was detected many times. The genes are TRBV19 and TRBJ1-1, with D possibly matching TRBD1 (5 bases). V dropped 8 bases and J dropped 4 bases, with 11 bases sitting between them. The CDR3 has 12 residues. The germline V gene has CDR1 LNHDA and CDR2 SQIVND (reference sequence). The CDR3 loop reads CASYDRRTEAFF. The CDR3 region has the DNA TGTGCCAGTTACGACAGACGCACTGAAGCTTTCTTT.

This clonotype has at least ten counts. The gene calls are TRBV9 and TRBJ2-2; D remains unclear. CDR1 SGDLS and CDR2 YYNGEE come from the germline V gene. V was clipped by 4 bases and J by 6 bases, with 7 bases between them. The CDR3 is 12 residues long. CDR3 nucleotides: TGTGCCAGCAGCACTACGTCCGGGGAGCTGTTTTTT. Translation: CASSTTSGELFF.

This clonotype was counted many times. The gene calls are TRBV6-1 and TRBJ1-6, with 7 bases that match TRBD1. The J segment lost 7 bases and the V segment lost 3 bases, leaving 15 bases of the junction unmatched. The CDR3 totals 18 residues. In germline, CDR1 is MNHNS, CDR2 SASEGT. The CDR3 sequence is CASSDSQGDRDWNSPLHF. CDR3 sequence (DNA): TGTGCCAGCAGTGACAGTCAGGGGGATAGAGATTGGAATTCACCCCTCCACTTT.

Worth noting for this clonotype: A much bigger clone sits one base away, suggesting this may be a read error. The CDR3 nucleotides read TGTGCCAGCTCAGAACCGGGGCAGCTTTACGAGCAGTTCTTC. Amino acids: CASSEPGQLYEQFF. The chain recombines TRBV27 with TRBJ2-7; either TRBD1 or TRBD2 may supply D (5 bases each). Matching the DNA end better, TRBJ2-1 makes the J call doubtful. The CDR3 sequence is 14 residues long. Germline values: CDR1 MNHEY, CDR2 SMNVEV (reference sequence).

This clonotype was detected ten times or more. The CDR3 bases are TGCAGTGCCAAACTAGCGGGCCAAGGGGATACGCAGTATTTT. Protein: CSAKLAGQGDTQYF. This chain connects TRBV20-1 to TRBJ2-3, with TRBD2 identical over 9 bases. Germline V gives CDR1 DFQATT, CDR2 SNEGSKA (reference sequence). V dropped 6 bases and J dropped 6; count of bases not matched to a gene: 10. This CDR3 region has 14 residues.

This clonotype was detected only a few times. This chain joins TRBV5-5 and TRBJ2-7; D call uncertain. Germline CDR1 SGHKS, CDR2 YYEKEE (reference sequence). CDR3 size: 16 residues. V was clipped by 1 base and J by 6 bases, with 20 bases between them. The CDR3 spells CASSLSTGLLMGEQYF. CDR3 sequence (DNA): TGTGCCAGCAGCTTGTCAACTGGTCTTCTCATGGGCGAGCAGTACTTC.

This clonotype was seen repeatedly, ten times or more. The chain's CDR3 is CASNSGSHSYEQYF. CDR3 sequence (DNA): TGTGCCAGCAATAGCGGGAGCCACTCCTACGAGCAGTACTTC. The gene calls are TRBV28 and TRBJ2-7; 9 nucleotides line up with TRBD2. The germline gives CDR1 MDHEN, CDR2 SYDVKM. V lost 7 bases and J lost 0; bases outside the gene matches: 4. CDR3 length: 14 amino acids. Complete variable domain (other parts from reference TRBV28 and TRBJ2-7): DVKVTQSSRYLVKRTGEKVFLECVQDMDHENMFWYRQDPGLGLRLIYFSYDVKMKEKGDIPEGYSVSREKKERFSLILESASTNQTSMYLCASNSGSHSYEQYFGPGTRLTVT.

This clonotype was counted at least ten times. The V gene is TRBV28, the J gene TRBJ1-5; D gene unclear. The CDR3 covers 12 residues. Germline CDR1 is MDHEN and CDR2 is SYDVKM. Trimming shortened V by 10 bases and J by 2 bases, and 9 bases separated the two germline ends. The CDR3 sequence is CATVIGNQPQHF. The DNA for the CDR3 is TGTGCCACCGTAATAGGCAATCAGCCCCAGCATTTT.

The sample holds many counts of this clonotype. The chain joins TRBV5-1 to TRBJ1-1; D gene ambiguous. The CDR3 covers 14 residues. Looked up from germline, CDR1 is SGHRS and CDR2 is YFSETQ. V was cut by 4 bases and J by 0 bases, with 10 bases left in between. CDR3 DNA sequence: TGCGCCAGCAGCCGGTACTCACTGAACACTGAAGCTTTCTTT. Translation: CASSRYSLNTEAFF.

This clonotype turned up a few times. A read error may account for a junction end that differs from germline. V gene TRBV29-1 combines with J gene TRBJ2-7; 9 nucleotides match TRBD2. The germline V gene encodes CDR1 SQVTM and CDR2 ANQGSEA. The CDR3 is 13 amino acids. CDR3 residues: CSVDSGSSHEQYF. The CDR3 DNA sequence: TGCAGCGTTGATAGCGGGAGCTCCCACGAGCAGTACTTC.

This chain joins TRBV6-5 and TRBJ1-3, with 8 bases identical to TRBD1. The V segment lost 0 bases and the J segment 8 bases; nucleotides outside the gene matches: 12. Germline loops: CDR1 MNHEY, CDR2 SVGAGI. The CDR3 consists of 17 residues. CDR3 DNA sequence: TGTGCCAGCAGTTACTCGACTGGGGCAGGGGGCGCAGACACCATATATTTT. Protein: CASSYSTGAGGADTIYF.

The genes are TRBV20-1 and TRBJ1-3, with 7 bases fitting TRBD1. CDR1 and CDR2 from the germline V gene are DFQATT and SNEGSKA (reference sequence). V shed 3 bases, J shed 3 bases, and the junction held 8 bases outside the gene matches. CDR3 size: 15 residues. CDR3 region: CSASEDRVLGNTIYF. The CDR3 coding sequence is TGCAGTGCTAGTGAAGACAGGGTCCTTGGAAACACCATATATTTT.

Note on this clonotype: This clone may be a read error of a much larger clone one base away. The J gene is TRBJ1-4, the V gene TRBV28; D is perhaps TRBD1 (6 bases). The CDR3 totals 15 residues. V lost 7 bases, J lost 0 bases, and 12 bases lay in between. The germline CDR1 and CDR2 sequences are MDHEN and SYDVKM. CDR3 sequence (DNA): TGTGCCAGCAATTGGGGGGCGACAACTAATGAAAAACTGTTTTTT. Amino acids: CASNWGATTNEKLFF.

This clonotype was detected ten times or more. This sequence joins TRBV11-2 and TRBJ2-2; perhaps TRBD2 as D (6 bases). CDR3 length equals 16 residues. Germline V gives CDR1 SGHAT, CDR2 FQNNGV. Trimming removed 1 base at V and 1 base at J, with 10 bases between. Written as DNA, the CDR3 is TGTGCCAGCAGCTTAGTTCGACTAGTGAACACCGGGGAGCTGTTTTTT. It is translated as CASSLVRLVNTGELFF.

This clonotype was counted a few times. This rearrangement joins TRBV19 to TRBJ1-5; TRBD1 matches 7 bases. CDR3 length equals 18 residues. Germline V lookup: CDR1 LNHDA, CDR2 SQIVND (reference sequence). With V trimmed by 0 bases and J by 6 bases, 14 bases remained unmatched. The CDR3 reads CASSIDLSVVTGSQPQHF. The CDR3, as DNA: TGTGCCAGTAGTATAGATCTATCGGTGGTGACAGGGAGTCAGCCCCAGCATTTT.

J is TRBJ2-5 and V is TRBV3-1, with D possibly being TRBD1 (6 bases). Trimming shortened V by 4 bases and J by 7 bases, and 28 bases separated the two germline ends. The CDR3 has 18 amino acids. Germline CDR1 reads LGHDT; CDR2 reads YNNKEL (reference sequence). In DNA form, the CDR3 reads TGTGCCAGCAGCCCAAAAGGACAGCCGGCCTTCAAAATAGGGACCCAGTACTTC. It specifies CASSPKGQPAFKIGTQYF.